The clone carrying this T cell receptor beta chain has just a few counts. Its antigen is still unknown. The sample originates from a study of OX40 agonist ivuxolimab in advanced cancers. The overall study: Patients were given ivuxolimab, an antibody that agonizes OX40 (CD134). A male proportion of around 86% was recorded, with mean age roughly 60 years and range roughly 23 to 85. Three patients had partial responses: one hepatocellular carcinoma, two cutaneous melanoma.

The V gene lost 6 bases and the J gene lost 5 bases, with 14 bases spanning the gap. CDR1 and CDR2 from the germline V gene are SGHRS and YFSETQ. The CDR3 has 13 residues. Study-level results: Undetermined was the antigen specificity of the expanded peripheral T cells.

Sequencing used immunoSEQ multiplex PCR; TCRdb keeps in-frame clones, though not all of them. The table has roughly 48,000 clones, under 85% seen once. The sequencing used CD4+ or CD8+ T cells sorted from blood, collected in a trial of the OX40 agonist ivuxolimab. The sequence derives from an adult with an advanced solid tumor such as melanoma, head and neck, liver or kidney cancer. The chain employs TRBV5-1 and TRBJ1-2; D is ambiguous. The CDR3 DNA reads TGCGCCAGCATGTGGGTAATTCAGTATGGCTACACCTTC. Protein sequence: CASMWVIQYGYTF.